This is a list of T cell receptor beta chains from one sample in a study of CD8+CD57+ T cells in acquired aplastic anemia. TCRdb redid the calling of the reads with MiXCR, one entry per CDR3 protein. The sample holds over 150,000 distinct CDR3 sequences; more than 45% are singletons and the top ten take approximately 3%. What was sequenced was sorted CD4+, CD8+, or CD8+CD57+ T cells (not recorded which) from PBMCs. These receptors were collected from a human donor with aplastic anemia. Both conserved end residues are part of each CDR3. The D gene is left open where the match is weak. The size field is filled for only some rows; it gives once, few, many or a size class.

cdr3_nt: TGCGCCAGCAGCTCCGGCGTTGAGACCGGGGAGCTGTTTTTT
cdr3_aa: CASSSGVETGELFF
d_call: .
clone_size: .
v_call: TRBV5-1
j_call: TRBJ2-2

cdr3_nt: TGTGCCAGTAGTACACAGGGTAAATCTGGGGCCAACGTCCTGACTTTC
cdr3_aa: CASSTQGKSGANVLTF
d_call: .
clone_size: .
v_call: TRBV19
j_call: TRBJ2-6

cdr3_nt: TGTGCCTGGCATGAAGCGGGACCCTACGAGCAGTACTTC
cdr3_aa: CAWHEAGPYEQYF
d_call: TRBD2
clone_size: many
v_call: TRBV30
j_call: TRBJ2-7

cdr3_nt: TGTGCCAGCAGCCAGGGGGTAGCGGAGCATACGCAGTATTTT
cdr3_aa: CASSQGVAEHTQYF
d_call: .
clone_size: once
v_call: TRBV5-8
j_call: TRBJ2-3

cdr3_nt: TGTGCCAGCAGTTTAAAGGACAGGGTGTCTAATGAAAAACTGTTTTTT
cdr3_aa: CASSLKDRVSNEKLFF
d_call: TRBD1
clone_size: .
v_call: TRBV28
j_call: TRBJ1-4

cdr3_nt: TGTGCCAGTAGTATCAATTCATGGGCTAGCGGGAGTGAAGAGACCCAGTACTTC
cdr3_aa: CASSINSWASGSEETQYF
d_call: TRBD2
clone_size: many
v_call: TRBV19
j_call: TRBJ2-5

cdr3_nt: TGTGCCACGCGACAGGGCACAGATACGCAGTATTTT
cdr3_aa: CATRQGTDTQYF
d_call: .
clone_size: few
v_call: TRBV10-3
j_call: TRBJ2-3

cdr3_nt: TGTGCCAGCAGCTTGTACTCCAGCAATCAGCCCCAGCATTTT
cdr3_aa: CASSLYSSNQPQHF
d_call: .
clone_size: many
v_call: TRBV5-4
j_call: TRBJ1-5

cdr3_nt: TGTGCCAGCAGCCACAACCGTGTTAAGGGACAGGAGCCAGGTGGCTACACCTTC
cdr3_aa: CASSHNRVKGQEPGGYTF
d_call: TRBD1
clone_size: few
v_call: TRBV6-1
j_call: TRBJ1-2

cdr3_nt: TGTGCCAGCAGGGGAGGGGCAGGCTCCTACGAGCAGTACTTC
cdr3_aa: CASRGGAGSYEQYF
d_call: TRBD2
clone_size: .
v_call: TRBV7-8
j_call: TRBJ2-7

cdr3_nt: TGTGCCAGCAGCTCGACAGTCTCGGGTTCACCCCTCCACTTT
cdr3_aa: CASSSTVSGSPLHF
d_call: .
clone_size: .
v_call: TRBV7-3
j_call: TRBJ1-6

cdr3_nt: TGTGCCAGCAGCTTAGATCAGGGGTGGACCGGGGAGCTGTTTTTT
cdr3_aa: CASSLDQGWTGELFF
d_call: .
clone_size: many
v_call: TRBV7-2
j_call: TRBJ2-2

cdr3_nt: TGTGCCATCAGTGAGACCGGGACAGGTCTATATGGCACTGAAGCTTTCTTT
cdr3_aa: CAISETGTGLYGTEAFF
d_call: TRBD1
clone_size: .
v_call: TRBV10-3
j_call: TRBJ1-1

cdr3_nt: TGTGCCAGCAACTCGGCGGGTCAGAGCTCCTACAATGAGCAGTTCTTC
cdr3_aa: CASNSAGQSSYNEQFF
d_call: .
clone_size: many
v_call: TRBV10-3
j_call: TRBJ2-1

cdr3_nt: TGTGCCAGCAGCCCGGACGTCAACTATGGCTACACCTTC
cdr3_aa: CASSPDVNYGYTF
d_call: .
clone_size: .
v_call: TRBV7-9
j_call: TRBJ1-2

cdr3_nt: TGTGCCAGCAGCATCCAGGGTAGGGACAATGAGCAGTTCTTC
cdr3_aa: CASSIQGRDNEQFF
d_call: .
clone_size: many
v_call: TRBV5-8
j_call: TRBJ2-1

cdr3_nt: TGTGCCACCAGCAAAGCGGGACAGGAGGACCAGCCCCAGCATTTT
cdr3_aa: CATSKAGQEDQPQHF
d_call: TRBD1
clone_size: few
v_call: TRBV15
j_call: TRBJ1-5

cdr3_nt: TGTGCCAGCAGTTTAGCGGGAGGGCCCTCCGATACGCAGTATTTT
cdr3_aa: CASSLAGGPSDTQYF
d_call: TRBD2
clone_size: .
v_call: TRBV12-3/TRBV12-4
j_call: TRBJ2-3